The present T cell receptor (beta chain) was sequenced within a study of T cells in tuberculosis. Study overall: In South Africa, adults with active tuberculosis were compared with IGRA-negative and latently infected IGRA-positive adolescents.

As regards this clone: The antigen is undetermined.

Study-level results: Active tuberculosis cases were adults; controls were adolescents. Smaller distances to GMM-specific TCRs suggested their expansion in active tuberculosis.

The time point is: new active TB diagnosis, blood taken before or within 7 days of starting treatment. Unsorted cryopreserved PBMC were sequenced, averaging roughly 94,000 T cells per clinical donor. Per the germline V gene, CDR1 is SGHKS and CDR2 is YYEKEE (reference sequence). The CDR3 spans 17 residues. V lost 1 base, J lost 4 bases, and 10 bases stayed unmatched. The assay was immunoSEQ multiplex PCR, and TCRdb's table has in-frame clones only and misses some. The sample holds tens of thousands of clones, 92% seen once. The TCR originated in an adult with tuberculosis. Some clones in this sample may be carry-over from other donors' samples. The chain employs TRBV5-5 and TRBJ2-3; 9 positions match TRBD2. Sequences were derived from PBMCs, sampled at tuberculosis diagnosis. As DNA, the CDR3 is TGTGCCAGCAGCTTGATGGCGGGGGGGCCGGTTGCAGATACGCAGTATTTT. Amino acids: CASSLMAGGPVADTQYF.